Sequencing of this TCR beta chain was carried out in a study of spatial heterogeneity in lung cancer. Study outcomes and limitations: One measure, the expanded intratumoral alpha and beta TCR count, tracked tumor mutation counts.

This clonotype has a handful of counts. As yet, its antigen is unknown. Sample time point: sample taken at primary tumor resection. Germline V gene lookup returns CDR1 SNHLY and CDR2 FYNNEI. The CDR3 contains 15 residues. V was pared by 6 bases and J by 4 bases, with 8 bases of the junction left unmatched. TCRdb fed the 5' RACE reads into MiXCR, producing one record per CDR3 protein. The sample has about 21,000 distinct CDR3 sequences, 2.8% seen once; the top ten hold roughly 7.2%. The source was lung tumor tissue, collected at surgery. The source is a male donor with early-stage non-small cell lung cancer. The chain links TRBV2 to TRBJ2-3; 9 nucleotides align to TRBD2. The CDR3 region is CASSRFSGRADTQYF. The CDR3 coding sequence is TGTGCCAGCAGCCGATTTAGCGGGAGAGCAGATACGCAGTATTTT. Supplemented by reference TRBV2 and TRBJ2-3, the full variable domain reads EPEVTQTPSHQVTQMGQEVILRCVPISNHLYFYWYRQILGQKVEFLVSFYNNEISEKSEIFDDQFSVERPDGSNFTLKIRSTKLEDSAMYFCASSRFSGRADTQYFGPGTRLTVL.